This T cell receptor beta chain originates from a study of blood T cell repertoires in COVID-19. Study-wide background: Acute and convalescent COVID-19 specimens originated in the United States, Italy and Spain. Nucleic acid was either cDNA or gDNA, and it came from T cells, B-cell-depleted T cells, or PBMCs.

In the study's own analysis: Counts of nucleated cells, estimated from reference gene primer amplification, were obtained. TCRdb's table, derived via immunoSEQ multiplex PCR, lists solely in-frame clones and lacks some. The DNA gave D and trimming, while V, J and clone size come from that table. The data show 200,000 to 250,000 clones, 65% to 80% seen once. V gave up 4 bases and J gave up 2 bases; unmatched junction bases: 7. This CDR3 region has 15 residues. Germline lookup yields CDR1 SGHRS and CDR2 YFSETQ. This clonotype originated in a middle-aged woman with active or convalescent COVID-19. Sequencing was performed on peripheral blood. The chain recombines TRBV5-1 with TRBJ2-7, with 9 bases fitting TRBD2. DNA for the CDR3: TGCGCCAGCAGCACAGCGGGGGGCGAAACCTACGAGCAGTACTTC. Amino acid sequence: CASSTAGGETYEQYF.